These 21 T cell receptor beta chains came from one sample sequenced in a study of vaccination and CD4 T cells after COVID-19. The Oncomine TCR Beta short-read assay generated sequence data from the DNA of cultured CD4+ T cells. MiXCR was run by TCRdb on the PCR reads, yielding one entry per CDR3 protein. The table lists under 25,000 distinct CDR3 sequences, approximately 50% of them singletons. Their antigens are not known. Treatment in this sample: approximately 9-day PBMC culture with coronavirus spike peptide pools or control peptides (ViraFEST assay). The sequencing input was cultured CD4+ T cells from blood. Every receptor here comes from a human donor with COVID-19.

The chain is built from TRBV6-5 and TRBJ1-5; D might be TRBD1 (6 bases). With 4 bases removed from V and 2 bases from J, the gap between germline ends came to 15 bases. The CDR3 totals 16 residues. The V gene's germline CDR1 is MNHEY and CDR2 SVGAGI. The CDR3 spells CASSSAGAVGNQPQHF. Here the CDR3 DNA reads TGTGCCAGCAGTTCGGCGGGGGCGGTGGGCAATCAGCCCCAGCATTTT.

The genes are TRBV2 and TRBJ2-3; 10 nucleotides match TRBD2. The CDR3 is 15 residues long. The trim removed 1 base at V and 13 bases at J, leaving 11 bases unmatched. Germline values: CDR1 SNHLY, CDR2 FYNNEI. As DNA, the CDR3 is TGTGCCAGCAGTGAAGGTTCTAGCGGGGGACGGGAGGAGTATTTT. Translation: CASSEGSSGGREEYF.

This clonotype was detected a few times. The rearrangement links TRBV7-2 to TRBJ1-2; D not resolved. The germline CDR1 and CDR2 sequences are SGHTA and FQGNSA. There are 14 residues in the CDR3. Trimming removed 1 base at V and 1 base at J, with 7 bases between. The CDR3 DNA reads as TGTGCCAGCAGCTTAGATCGGGGTAACTATGGCTACACCTTC. It translates to CASSLDRGNYGYTF.

In this sample, this clonotype turned up once. J is TRBJ2-7 and V is TRBV11-3; 7 positions match TRBD2. The junction had 10 bases not matched to a gene; V was cut back by 6 bases and J by 2 bases. This CDR3 is 15 amino acids long. Per germline, CDR1 SGHNT and CDR2 YENEEA. As DNA, the CDR3 is TGTGCCAGCAGGCCCCGGGGGGAGAAAGCCTACGAGCAGTACTTC. The encoded protein is CASRPRGEKAYEQYF.

This clonotype has just one count. This chain connects TRBV14 to TRBJ2-3; D remains ambiguous. V lost 1 base and J lost 2, with 16 bases in between. CDR1 SGHDN and CDR2 FVKESK come from the germline V gene. This CDR3 comprises 17 residues. In DNA form, the CDR3 reads TGTGCCAGCAGCCAAGGGTTGGCAAGACGAATCACAGATACGCAGTATTTT. It codes for CASSQGLARRITDTQYF. Supplemented by reference TRBV14 and TRBJ2-3, the full variable domain reads EAGVTQFPSHSVIEKGQTVTLRCDPISGHDNLYWYRRVMGKEIKFLLHFVKESKQDESGMPNNRFLAERTGGTYSTLKVQPAELEDSGVYFCASSQGLARRITDTQYFGPGTRLTVL.

The genes are TRBV20-1 and TRBJ1-1; D call uncertain. The germline CDR1 and CDR2 sequences are DFQATT and SNEGSKA (reference sequence). V lost 3 bases and J lost 0, with 5 bases in between. This CDR3 spans 12 amino acids. CDR3 residues: CSASLMNTEAFF. In nucleotides, the CDR3 is TGCAGTGCTAGTTTGATGAACACTGAAGCTTTCTTT.

This chain joins TRBV14 and TRBJ2-5; perhaps D is TRBD1 or TRBD2 (5 bases each). CDR3 length: 16 amino acids. The germline CDR1 and CDR2 sequences are SGHDN and FVKESK. V lost 1 base to trimming and J lost 5 bases, with 17 bases between them. The CDR3 nucleotides are TGTGCCAGCAGCCAAGTGGGGGATGGAGTTAGGGAGACCCAGTACTTC. Translating gives CASSQVGDGVRETQYF.

This chain connects TRBV7-6 to TRBJ1-2; D not resolved. The CDR3 is 13 amino acids. Trimming removed 1 base from V and 8 bases from J, with 11 bases in between. Germline loops: CDR1 SGHVS, CDR2 FNYEAQ. CDR3 DNA sequence: TGTGCCAGCAGCTTAGAAGCCCTCGGGGGCTACACCTTC. This translates into CASSLEALGGYTF.

The genes are TRBV12-3 or TRBV12-4 and TRBJ2-3, with TRBD2 matching 8 bases. The CDR3 has 14 residues. With 3 bases clipped from V and 1 base from J, the junction kept 0 bases outside the gene matches. The DNA for the CDR3 is TGTGCCAGCAGTTTTAGCGGGGGCACAGATACGCAGTATTTT. Translation: CASSFSGGTDTQYF.

This clonotype was observed a few times. The chain combines TRBV15 with TRBJ1-6; 10 positions match TRBD1. In germline, CDR1 is LNHNV, CDR2 YYDKDF (reference sequence). The CDR3 consists of 15 residues. V lost 6 bases, J lost 8 bases, and 7 bases stayed unmatched. The CDR3 nucleotides read TGTGCCACCAGTCGAGGGACAGGGGTTGATTCACCCCTCCACTTT. Its protein is CATSRGTGVDSPLHF.

This clonotype was detected a few times. J is TRBJ1-5 and V is TRBV20-1, with TRBD1 matching 8 bases. The CDR3 consists of 17 residues. Looked up from germline, CDR1 is DFQATT and CDR2 is SNEGSKA (reference sequence). J was trimmed by 1 base and V by 2 bases; bases with no gene match: 10. The CDR3 sequence is CSARRTGGRGSNQPQHF. CDR3 nucleotides: TGCAGTGCTAGACGTACAGGGGGAAGGGGAAGCAATCAGCCCCAGCATTTT.

In this sample, this clonotype turned up once. CDR3 DNA: TGTGCCAGCAGTTCCCATGTAGTGGGGGGCTACGACGAGCAGTACTTC. Protein: CASSSHVVGGYDEQYF. This chain uses TRBV6-5 with TRBJ2-7, with D possibly called TRBD1 or TRBD2 (6 bases each). This CDR3 has 16 amino acids. Germline loops: CDR1 MNHEY, CDR2 SVGAGI. V dropped 4 bases and J dropped 5 bases, with 21 bases sitting between them.

This clonotype was seen only a few times. The chain couples TRBV7-8 to TRBJ2-5; D possibly corresponds to TRBD1 (6 bases). The CDR3 is 14 amino acids. Germline CDR1 and CDR2: SGHVS and FQNEAQ. V lost 5 bases and J lost 5, with 15 bases in between. CDR3 loop: CASSTKQGRETQYF. CDR3 bases: TGTGCCAGCAGCACAAAACAGGGAAGGGAGACCCAGTACTTC.

The chain combines TRBV6-1 with TRBJ1-1; D remains ambiguous. Germline-derived CDR1 and CDR2 are MNHNS and SASEGT. This CDR3 has 15 amino acids. Between the trimmed V and J ends, which lost 3 bases and 0 bases, there was a span of 11 bases. This chain's CDR3 is CASSDSRSMNTEAFF. The CDR3 DNA is TGTGCCAGCAGTGACTCCCGGAGCATGAACACTGAAGCTTTCTTT.

The CDR3 nucleotides are TGTGCCAGCAGTTACCTTGGGGGAACGTCGAGAGATACGCAGTATTTT. It translates to CASSYLGGTSRDTQYF. The rearrangement joins TRBV6-5 to TRBJ2-3; D might be TRBD1 or TRBD2, each matching 5 bases. V lost 2 bases and J lost 5, with 17 bases in between. Germline values: CDR1 MNHEY, CDR2 SVGAGI. This CDR3 region has 16 residues.

V and J are TRBV12-5 and TRBJ1-5; 9 nucleotides agree with TRBD1. The CDR3 consists of 16 residues. V shed 6 bases and J 3 bases; nucleotides not matched to a gene: 9. The germline V gene has CDR1 LGHNT and CDR2 FRNRAP. The CDR3 reads CASGSRQGEVNQPQHF. CDR3 sequence (DNA): TGTGCTAGTGGCTCCAGACAGGGGGAAGTCAATCAGCCCCAGCATTTT.

This clonotype was detected only a few times. The chain links TRBV19 to TRBJ1-2; possible D gene TRBD1, 5 bases. The V gene's germline CDR1 is LNHDA and CDR2 SQIVND (reference sequence). The CDR3 has 12 amino acids. The germline V and J ends were trimmed by 8 bases and 4 bases, with 11 bases remaining between them. This chain's CDR3 is CASETDGYGYTF. The CDR3 DNA is TGTGCCAGTGAGACAGATGGCTATGGCTACACCTTC.

The chain carries TRBV7-8 and TRBJ2-3; 10 nucleotides align to TRBD2. This CDR3 has 16 amino acids. The V and J ends lost 5 bases and 1 base, in that order; junction bases with no gene match: 6. CDR1 is SGHVS and CDR2 is FQNEAQ in the germline V gene. As DNA, the CDR3 is TGTGCCAGCAGCAGTAGCGGGGGGTCGGGCACAGATACGCAGTATTTT. Amino acid sequence: CASSSSGGSGTDTQYF.

This clonotype is termed medium-sized. The chain combines TRBV11-3 with TRBJ2-7; possible D gene TRBD1, 5 bases. V was cut by 3 bases and J by 3 bases, with 12 bases left in between. The V gene's germline CDR1 is SGHNT and CDR2 YENEEA. The CDR3 loop spans 14 amino acids. This CDR3 reads CASSLDQGGYEQYF. CDR3 in DNA: TGTGCCAGCAGCTTGGATCAGGGCGGCTACGAGCAGTACTTC.

This sequence joins TRBV7-9 and TRBJ2-1, with D perhaps given as TRBD1 or TRBD2 (5 bases each). V was trimmed by 0 bases and J by 7 bases, leaving 7 bases between them. Germline loops: CDR1 SEHNR, CDR2 FQNEAQ (reference sequence). The CDR3 runs 13 residues. CDR3 coding DNA: TGTGCCAGCAGCTTAGCAGAGGGGAATGAGCAGTTCTTC. Its translation is CASSLAEGNEQFF.

This clonotype has just a few counts. The rearrangement joins TRBV6-4 to TRBJ1-2, with D uncertain. CDR3 length: 15 residues. Germline assignment: CDR1 MRHNA and CDR2 SNTAGT. V was trimmed by 2 bases and J by 7 bases, leaving 17 bases between them. The CDR3 nucleotides are TGTGCCAGCAGTGACCCCGTAGTACCGGGCTCTGGCTACACCTTC. Translating it yields CASSDPVVPGSGYTF.